The clone carrying this T cell receptor (beta chain) was found a few times. Its specificity is unknown. The diagnoses drew upon clinical symptoms, serum thyroxine and TRAb, thyroid ultrasound and orbital computed tomography. This record belongs to a study of T cells in Graves' hyperthyroidism and ophthalmopathy. Study-wide points: Ophthalmopathy, as predicted by the model, came a median roughly 6.5 months after the prediction.

RNA transcripts served as the template for amplifying TCR beta CDR3 regions. HTBI primers were employed in a first-round RT-PCR of the TCR CDR3. TCRdb re-called the multiplex PCR reads through MiXCR, storing one row per CDR3 protein. Of 600,000 to 700,000 distinct CDR3 sequences in the sample, just under 45% were seen once. The CDR3 is made up of 15 amino acids. The V segment lost 2 bases and the J segment 2 bases; nucleotides outside the gene matches: 3. The germline V gene encodes CDR1 SGHKS and CDR2 YYEKEE (reference sequence). The TCR was taken from an adult man with Graves' disease, either hyperthyroidism or ophthalmopathy (not recorded which). The chain links TRBV5-5 to TRBJ2-7, with 11 nucleotides matching TRBD1. Sequencing used peripheral blood or thyroid tissue (not recorded which). CDR3 in DNA: TGTGCCAGCAGCTTATCGGACAGGGGGCCCTACGAGCAGTACTTC. The encoded protein is CASSLSDRGPYEQYF.